A selection of T cell receptor beta chains follows, all from one sample in a study of T cell responses to AZD1222 COVID-19 vaccine. This table comes from immunoSEQ multiplex PCR, and its TCRdb copy is limited to in-frame clones, with some not included. In the table there are some 100,000 clones, approximately 87% of which are singletons. Sample: peripheral blood, taken on day 0 of AZD1222 vaccination. These receptor sequences come from an adult in good health. CDR3s include the opening cysteine and the closing phenylalanine or tryptophan. Fields, in order: CDR3 DNA, CDR3 protein, J gene, clone size, D gene, V gene. The D gene is left open where the match is weak. Size is stated for part of the rows, as once, few or many counts, or as a class when the clone is expanded.

cdr3_nt: TGCAGCGCCCCCCAGGTCGGATATGGCTACACCTTC
cdr3_aa: CSAPQVGYGYTF
j_call: TRBJ1-2
clone_size: NA
d_call: NA
v_call: TRBV29-1

cdr3_nt: TGTGCCTGGACGGATATGTACGAGCAGTACTTC
cdr3_aa: CAWTDMYEQYF
j_call: TRBJ2-7
clone_size: once
d_call: NA
v_call: TRBV30

cdr3_nt: TGTGCCAGCAGCCAAGCGGCCGGGACAGGCTTCTCTGGGGCCAACGTCCTGACTTTC
cdr3_aa: CASSQAAGTGFSGANVLTF
j_call: TRBJ2-6
clone_size: NA
d_call: TRBD1
v_call: TRBV3-1/TRBV3-2

cdr3_nt: TGCGCCAGCAGCTTGGTACTGACAGGGGGAAATAATTCACCCCTCCACTTT
cdr3_aa: CASSLVLTGGNNSPLHF
j_call: TRBJ1-6
clone_size: NA
d_call: TRBD1
v_call: TRBV5-1

cdr3_nt: TGTGCCAGCACCCCGGGGGGTTCGAACACTGAAGCTTTCTTT
cdr3_aa: CASTPGGSNTEAFF
j_call: TRBJ1-1
clone_size: few
d_call: NA
v_call: TRBV5-4

cdr3_nt: TGTGCCAGCAGCGCACGAGACGCGGGGGGGCTATCTGGGCAAGAGACCCAGTACTTC
cdr3_aa: CASSARDAGGLSGQETQYF
j_call: TRBJ2-5
clone_size: NA
d_call: TRBD2
v_call: TRBV9

cdr3_nt: TGTGCCAGCAGTTACTCGGGGAGAGCTAACTATGGCTACACCTTC
cdr3_aa: CASSYSGRANYGYTF
j_call: TRBJ1-2
clone_size: NA
d_call: NA
v_call: TRBV6-2/TRBV6-3

cdr3_nt: TGTGCCAGCAGTTCAACCCGGGACAGGGGTTCTGGAAACACCATATATTTT
cdr3_aa: CASSSTRDRGSGNTIYF
j_call: TRBJ1-3
clone_size: NA
d_call: TRBD1
v_call: TRBV27

cdr3_nt: TGTGCCAGTAGTCCCGGAAAGGGTGAAGTTTTCTTT
cdr3_aa: CASSPGKGEVFF
j_call: TRBJ1-1
clone_size: NA
d_call: NA
v_call: TRBV19

cdr3_nt: TGTGCCAGTGGCCGGGGTGGAAACACCATATATTTT
cdr3_aa: CASGRGGNTIYF
j_call: TRBJ1-3
clone_size: NA
d_call: NA
v_call: TRBV19

cdr3_nt: TGTGCCAGCACGGCCTCTACATTGGGTCGCGAGCAGTACTTC
cdr3_aa: CASTASTLGREQYF
j_call: TRBJ2-7
clone_size: NA
d_call: NA
v_call: TRBV6-5

cdr3_nt: TGTGCCAGCAGCTTAGTCAATTCACCCCTCCACTTT
cdr3_aa: CASSLVNSPLHF
j_call: TRBJ1-6
clone_size: NA
d_call: NA
v_call: TRBV7-2

cdr3_nt: TGTGCCAGCAGCTTAGGGACAGCCACTTTCTTT
cdr3_aa: CASSLGTATFF
j_call: TRBJ1-1
clone_size: NA
d_call: NA
v_call: TRBV7-2

cdr3_nt: TGTGCCAGCAGCCGGACTAGCTACAATGAGCAGTTCTTC
cdr3_aa: CASSRTSYNEQFF
j_call: TRBJ2-1
clone_size: NA
d_call: TRBD2
v_call: TRBV7-6

cdr3_nt: TGTGCCAGCAGCATTCTCCAGGGGCAAATGAACACTGAAGCTTTCTTT
cdr3_aa: CASSILQGQMNTEAFF
j_call: TRBJ1-1
clone_size: NA
d_call: NA
v_call: TRBV21-1

cdr3_nt: TGCAGTGCTAAAAAGGGAGGCGCTTTCTTT
cdr3_aa: CSAKKGGAFF
j_call: TRBJ1-1
clone_size: NA
d_call: NA
v_call: TRBV20-1

cdr3_nt: TGTGCCAGCAGCCCAAGACAGGGTTACTCTGGAAACACCATATATTTT
cdr3_aa: CASSPRQGYSGNTIYF
j_call: TRBJ1-3
clone_size: NA
d_call: TRBD1
v_call: TRBV9

cdr3_nt: TGTGCCAGCAGTCCACAGGGAGGGAGCACTGAAGCTTTCTTT
cdr3_aa: CASSPQGGSTEAFF
j_call: TRBJ1-1
clone_size: NA
d_call: NA
v_call: TRBV2

cdr3_nt: TGTGCCACCAGTGATTTGGTTCGCACGGCTCCGAAACTGTTTTTT
cdr3_aa: CATSDLVRTAPKLFF
j_call: TRBJ1-4
clone_size: NA
d_call: NA
v_call: TRBV24-1

cdr3_nt: TGTGCCACCAGTGATTTTACCCCCCCGGGTACGCAGTATTTT
cdr3_aa: CATSDFTPPGTQYF
j_call: TRBJ2-3
clone_size: NA
d_call: NA
v_call: TRBV24-1

cdr3_nt: TGTGCCAGCGGGTTTAGGGAGACCCAGTACTTC
cdr3_aa: CASGFRETQYF
j_call: TRBJ2-5
clone_size: NA
d_call: NA
v_call: TRBV7-2

cdr3_nt: TGTGCCAGCTCACCTCTAGTTAGATACGAGCAGTACTTC
cdr3_aa: CASSPLVRYEQYF
j_call: TRBJ2-7
clone_size: NA
d_call: NA
v_call: TRBV2

cdr3_nt: TGCGCCAGCAGCTTGGGACCGGGACAGGGGACCTATGGCTACACCTTC
cdr3_aa: CASSLGPGQGTYGYTF
j_call: TRBJ1-2
clone_size: once
d_call: TRBD1
v_call: TRBV5-1

cdr3_nt: TGTGCCAGCAGCCATACCGGGACAGGGGGACCCGGGGAGCTGTTTTTT
cdr3_aa: CASSHTGTGGPGELFF
j_call: TRBJ2-2
clone_size: NA
d_call: TRBD1
v_call: TRBV4-2

cdr3_nt: TGTGCCAGCAGCTTTATGACCGGGGAGCTGTTTTTT
cdr3_aa: CASSFMTGELFF
j_call: TRBJ2-2
clone_size: NA
d_call: NA
v_call: TRBV7-2

cdr3_nt: TGTGCCAGCAGTTTGACAAGCTCTTACGAGCAGTACTTC
cdr3_aa: CASSLTSSYEQYF
j_call: TRBJ2-7
clone_size: NA
d_call: NA
v_call: TRBV28

cdr3_nt: TGTGCCAGTAGTAGTCGCAGGGGCTACTCCTCGAACACTGAAGCTTTCTTT
cdr3_aa: CASSSRRGYSSNTEAFF
j_call: TRBJ1-1
clone_size: NA
d_call: NA
v_call: TRBV19

cdr3_nt: TGCGCCAGCAGCTTGTCAGGGGAAGAGTACACTGAAGCTTTCTTT
cdr3_aa: CASSLSGEEYTEAFF
j_call: TRBJ1-1
clone_size: NA
d_call: NA
v_call: TRBV5-1

cdr3_nt: TGTGCCAGCAGCGTAGCCGCTCTGACCTACGAGCAGTACTTC
cdr3_aa: CASSVAALTYEQYF
j_call: TRBJ2-7
clone_size: NA
d_call: NA
v_call: TRBV9

cdr3_nt: TGTGCCAGCAGCGACCCGACAGGGGGGCGATACGAGCAGTACTTC
cdr3_aa: CASSDPTGGRYEQYF
j_call: TRBJ2-7
clone_size: NA
d_call: TRBD1
v_call: TRBV7-2

cdr3_nt: TGTGCCAGCAGTTTCTCTGGGACAGCCGCCTATGGCTACACCTTC
cdr3_aa: CASSFSGTAAYGYTF
j_call: TRBJ1-2
clone_size: NA
d_call: TRBD1
v_call: TRBV27

cdr3_nt: TGTGCCAGCAGCTCGGACCTGAACACTGAAGCTTTCTTT
cdr3_aa: CASSSDLNTEAFF
j_call: TRBJ1-1
clone_size: NA
d_call: NA
v_call: TRBV13

cdr3_nt: TGCGCCAGCAGCCAAAACCGGGACAGGGGCCTCGGGGAGCTGTTTTTT
cdr3_aa: CASSQNRDRGLGELFF
j_call: TRBJ2-2
clone_size: NA
d_call: TRBD1
v_call: TRBV4-3

cdr3_nt: TGCGCCAGCAGCACCCTGACGGGACAAGGTTTACAAATAGAGCAGTTCTTC
cdr3_aa: CASSTLTGQGLQIEQFF
j_call: TRBJ2-1
clone_size: NA
d_call: NA
v_call: TRBV4-1

cdr3_nt: TGTGCCAGTAGACTCCGCGCCGGAGGGAACTATGGCTACACCTTC
cdr3_aa: CASRLRAGGNYGYTF
j_call: TRBJ1-2
clone_size: NA
d_call: NA
v_call: TRBV19

cdr3_nt: TGTGCCAGCAGTGAATTGGAAGGGGGTTGGACTGAAGCTTTCTTT
cdr3_aa: CASSELEGGWTEAFF
j_call: TRBJ1-1
clone_size: NA
d_call: NA
v_call: TRBV2

cdr3_nt: TGTGCCAGCACGACTAGCCCGCCCTACGAGCAGTACTTC
cdr3_aa: CASTTSPPYEQYF
j_call: TRBJ2-7
clone_size: NA
d_call: TRBD2
v_call: TRBV10-3

cdr3_nt: TGCGCCAGCAGCCAAGGGCAGGCCGGGGGCTACACCTTC
cdr3_aa: CASSQGQAGGYTF
j_call: TRBJ1-2
clone_size: NA
d_call: NA
v_call: TRBV4-1

cdr3_nt: TGCAGCGTTGAAGATTGGTCGGGGGGTAGCGTCGCCCGAGAGACCCAGTACTTC
cdr3_aa: CSVEDWSGGSVARETQYF
j_call: TRBJ2-5
clone_size: NA
d_call: TRBD2
v_call: TRBV29-1

cdr3_nt: TGTGCCAGCAGCCCTGTAAACGGGGGCTACACCTTC
cdr3_aa: CASSPVNGGYTF
j_call: TRBJ1-2
clone_size: NA
d_call: NA
v_call: TRBV7-2

cdr3_nt: TGCGCCAGCAGCTTGTTCCGACAGGGGGGGCAGACTGAAGCTTTCTTT
cdr3_aa: CASSLFRQGGQTEAFF
j_call: TRBJ1-1
clone_size: NA
d_call: TRBD1
v_call: TRBV5-1

cdr3_nt: TGTGCCAGCAGCTCCCGGTATAGCAATCAGCCCCAGCATTTT
cdr3_aa: CASSSRYSNQPQHF
j_call: TRBJ1-5
clone_size: once
d_call: NA
v_call: TRBV6-5

cdr3_nt: TGTGCCAGCAGTATTCAACACACTGAAGCTTTCTTT
cdr3_aa: CASSIQHTEAFF
j_call: TRBJ1-1
clone_size: NA
d_call: NA
v_call: TRBV2

cdr3_nt: TGTGCCAGCAGTACGGGACAGAACTATGGCTACACCTTC
cdr3_aa: CASSTGQNYGYTF
j_call: TRBJ1-2
clone_size: NA
d_call: TRBD1
v_call: TRBV6-5

cdr3_nt: TGCGCCAGCAGCACCTTGGTGGGTACCGGGGAGCTGTTTTTT
cdr3_aa: CASSTLVGTGELFF
j_call: TRBJ2-2
clone_size: NA
d_call: NA
v_call: TRBV5-1

cdr3_nt: TGTGCCAGCAGCTCTCTACAGGGGGTGGTTACGTTGGCTTTCTTT
cdr3_aa: CASSSLQGVVTLAFF
j_call: TRBJ1-1
clone_size: NA
d_call: TRBD1
v_call: TRBV13

cdr3_nt: TGCGCCAGCAGCTTCGCAGGATTTGGCGAAGGGGAGACCCAGTACTTC
cdr3_aa: CASSFAGFGEGETQYF
j_call: TRBJ2-5
clone_size: NA
d_call: NA
v_call: TRBV5-1

cdr3_nt: TGTGCCAGCAGCTTGGACCGGGACAGGGGCAGGTTAAGCGGGGAGCTGTTTTTT
cdr3_aa: CASSLDRDRGRLSGELFF
j_call: TRBJ2-2
clone_size: NA
d_call: TRBD1
v_call: TRBV3-1/TRBV3-2

cdr3_nt: TGTGCCATCAGTGGCCCGGCGGGGGATAATTCACCCCTCCACTTT
cdr3_aa: CAISGPAGDNSPLHF
j_call: TRBJ1-6
clone_size: NA
d_call: NA
v_call: TRBV10-3

cdr3_nt: TGTGCCAGCAGTTTATCGAGGACAGGGGTGGTAGGCGGCAATCAGCCCCAGCATTTT
cdr3_aa: CASSLSRTGVVGGNQPQHF
j_call: TRBJ1-5
clone_size: NA
d_call: TRBD1
v_call: TRBV27

cdr3_nt: TGTGCCACCAGTGGGAGGGGGGGGTCGAATCAGCCCCAGCATTTT
cdr3_aa: CATSGRGGSNQPQHF
j_call: TRBJ1-5
clone_size: NA
d_call: NA
v_call: TRBV24-1

cdr3_nt: TGTGCCAGCAGCGGCCCGGGACAGGGGGCTTCAGATACGCAGTATTTT
cdr3_aa: CASSGPGQGASDTQYF
j_call: TRBJ2-3
clone_size: NA
d_call: TRBD1
v_call: TRBV5-5

cdr3_nt: TGTGCCAGCAGCTTTCAGCCGACGGACCCCCGTAACGAGCAGTACTTC
cdr3_aa: CASSFQPTDPRNEQYF
j_call: TRBJ2-7
clone_size: NA
d_call: NA
v_call: TRBV7-6

cdr3_nt: TGTGCCATCAGTGTCTCCGGGACACAGAACACTGAAGCTTTCTTT
cdr3_aa: CAISVSGTQNTEAFF
j_call: TRBJ1-1
clone_size: once
d_call: NA
v_call: TRBV10-3

cdr3_nt: TGTGCCAGCAGCTTAGAGGGCGGGGGGGCCCCCGAGCAGTACTTC
cdr3_aa: CASSLEGGGAPEQYF
j_call: TRBJ2-7
clone_size: NA
d_call: TRBD2
v_call: TRBV11-3

cdr3_nt: TGTGCCAGCAGTCAGGACAGGGTGGGTCAGCCCCAGCATTTT
cdr3_aa: CASSQDRVGQPQHF
j_call: TRBJ1-5
clone_size: NA
d_call: TRBD1
v_call: TRBV6-5

cdr3_nt: TGTGCCAGCAGTTACTCCTTTGACGTGGGCTACACCTTC
cdr3_aa: CASSYSFDVGYTF
j_call: TRBJ1-2
clone_size: NA
d_call: NA
v_call: TRBV6-2/TRBV6-3

cdr3_nt: TGTGCCAGTAGTCGGGGGGTGAACACTGAAGCTTTCTTT
cdr3_aa: CASSRGVNTEAFF
j_call: TRBJ1-1
clone_size: few
d_call: NA
v_call: TRBV19

cdr3_nt: TGTGCCAGCAGCTTCTCCAGTAGACTCAAACTGTTTTTT
cdr3_aa: CASSFSSRLKLFF
j_call: TRBJ1-4
clone_size: NA
d_call: NA
v_call: TRBV7-9

cdr3_nt: TGTGCCAGCAGCCGGACAGGGGGCTCAGATACGCAGTATTTT
cdr3_aa: CASSRTGGSDTQYF
j_call: TRBJ2-3
clone_size: NA
d_call: TRBD1
v_call: TRBV2